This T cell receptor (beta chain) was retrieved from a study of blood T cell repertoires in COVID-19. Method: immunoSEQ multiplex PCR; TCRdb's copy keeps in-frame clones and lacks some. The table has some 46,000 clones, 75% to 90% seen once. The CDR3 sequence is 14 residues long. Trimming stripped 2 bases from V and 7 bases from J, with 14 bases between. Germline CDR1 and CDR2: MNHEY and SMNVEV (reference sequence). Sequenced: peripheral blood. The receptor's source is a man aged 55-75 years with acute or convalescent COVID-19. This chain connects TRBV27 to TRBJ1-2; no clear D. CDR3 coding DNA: TGTGCCAGCAGTTTAAGTGGAAAGGGAGCTGGCTACACCTTC. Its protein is CASSLSGKGAGYTF.